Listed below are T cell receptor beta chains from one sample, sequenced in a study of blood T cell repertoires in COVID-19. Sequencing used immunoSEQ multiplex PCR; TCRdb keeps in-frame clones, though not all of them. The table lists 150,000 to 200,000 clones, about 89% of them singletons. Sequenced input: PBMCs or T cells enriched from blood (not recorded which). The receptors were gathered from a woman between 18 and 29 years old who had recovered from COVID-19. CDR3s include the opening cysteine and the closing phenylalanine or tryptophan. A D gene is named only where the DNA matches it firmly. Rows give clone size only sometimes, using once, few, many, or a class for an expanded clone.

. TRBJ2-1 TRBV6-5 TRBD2 CASSLMRENNEQFF TGTGCCAGCAGTCTGATGCGGGAGAACAATGAGCAGTTCTTC
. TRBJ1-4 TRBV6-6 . CASSYKGGEKLFF TGTGCCAGCAGTTACAAAGGGGGTGAAAAACTGTTTTTT
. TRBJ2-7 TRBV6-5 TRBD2 CASIQTGGGYEQYF TGTGCCAGCATTCAAACGGGGGGAGGGTACGAGCAGTACTTC
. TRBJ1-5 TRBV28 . CASAPPQQPQHF TGTGCCAGCGCCCCCCCCCAACAACCCCAGCATTTT
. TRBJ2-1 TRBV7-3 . CASSLRVYNEQFF TGTGCCAGCAGCTTGAGGGTGTACAATGAGCAGTTCTTC
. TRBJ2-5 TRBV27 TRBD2 CASSFRRGRGLANQETQYF TGTGCCAGCAGTTTTAGGCGGGGGCGGGGACTAGCCAACCAAGAGACCCAGTACTTC
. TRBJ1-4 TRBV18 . CASSQTASATNEKLFF TGTGCCAGCTCACAAACCGCAAGCGCAACTAATGAAAAACTGTTTTTT
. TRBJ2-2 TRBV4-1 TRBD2 CASSQLVAGGSGELFF TGCGCCAGCAGCCAGTTAGTAGCGGGAGGTTCCGGGGAGCTGTTTTTT
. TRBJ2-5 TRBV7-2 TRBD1 CASSLAGQGQETQYF TGTGCCAGCAGCTTAGCCGGACAGGGCCAAGAGACCCAGTACTTC
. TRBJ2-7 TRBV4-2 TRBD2 CASSPDVLLRESMYEQYF TGTGCCAGCAGCCCGGACGTGTTGTTGCGGGAGAGTATGTACGAGCAGTACTTC
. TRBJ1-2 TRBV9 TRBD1 CASSVLQGAGNYGYTF TGTGCCAGCAGCGTTTTACAGGGGGCCGGTAACTATGGCTACACCTTC
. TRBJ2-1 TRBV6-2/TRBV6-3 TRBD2 CASSYSQAGDGRDNEQFF TGTGCCAGCAGTTACTCCCAAGCGGGAGACGGGAGGGACAATGAGCAGTTCTTC
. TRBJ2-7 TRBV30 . CAWSWGQAYEQYF TGTGCCTGGAGTTGGGGGCAAGCCTACGAGCAGTACTTC
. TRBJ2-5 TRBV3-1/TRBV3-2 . CASSQDAGRETQYF TGTGCCAGCAGCCAAGATGCGGGAAGGGAGACCCAGTACTTC
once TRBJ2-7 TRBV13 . CASSYLRDRTYEQYF TGTGCCAGCAGTTATCTCCGAGACAGGACCTACGAGCAGTACTTC
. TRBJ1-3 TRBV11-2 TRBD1 CASSSGTASGNTIYF TGTGCCAGCAGCTCCGGGACAGCCTCTGGAAACACCATATATTTT
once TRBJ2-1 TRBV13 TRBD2 CASSWKRDSYNEQFF TGTGCCAGCAGCTGGAAGCGGGACTCCTACAATGAGCAGTTCTTC
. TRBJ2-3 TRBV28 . CASSHRQSSSTDTQYF TGTGCCAGCAGTCACAGACAGTCCTCTAGCACAGATACGCAGTATTTT
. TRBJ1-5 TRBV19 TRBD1 CASRRTSTGQGAIYSNQPQHF TGTGCCAGTAGACGGACCTCCACTGGACAGGGGGCAATCTATAGCAATCAGCCCCAGCATTTT
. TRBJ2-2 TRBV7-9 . CAILPSMNTGELFF TGTGCCATCCTACCCTCGATGAACACCGGGGAGCTGTTTTTT
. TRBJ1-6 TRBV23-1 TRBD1 CASSQYDRANSPLHF TGCGCCAGCAGTCAATACGACAGGGCGAATTCACCCCTCCACTTT
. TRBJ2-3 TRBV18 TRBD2 CASSTLGLAGGRVTDTQYF TGTGCCAGCTCAACACTAGGACTAGCGGGAGGGCGTGTCACAGATACGCAGTATTTT
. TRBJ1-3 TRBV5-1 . CASSLTVENTIYF TGCGCCAGCAGCCTCACGGTTGAAAACACCATATATTTT
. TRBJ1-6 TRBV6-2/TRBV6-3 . CASSDSEPSRDSPLHF TGTGCCAGCAGTGACAGCGAACCCTCACGGGATTCACCCCTCCACTTT